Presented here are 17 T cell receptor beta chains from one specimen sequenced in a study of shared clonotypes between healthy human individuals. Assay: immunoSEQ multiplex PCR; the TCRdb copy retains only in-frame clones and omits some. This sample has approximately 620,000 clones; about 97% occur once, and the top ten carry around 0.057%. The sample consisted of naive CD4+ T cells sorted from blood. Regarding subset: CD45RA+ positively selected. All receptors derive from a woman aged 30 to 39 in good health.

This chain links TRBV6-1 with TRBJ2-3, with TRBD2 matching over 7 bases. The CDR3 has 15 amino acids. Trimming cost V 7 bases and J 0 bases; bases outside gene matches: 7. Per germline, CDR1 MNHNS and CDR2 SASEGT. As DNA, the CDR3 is TGTGCCAGCAATAAAAGGGAGGGCAGCACAGATACGCAGTATTTT. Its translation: CASNKREGSTDTQYF.

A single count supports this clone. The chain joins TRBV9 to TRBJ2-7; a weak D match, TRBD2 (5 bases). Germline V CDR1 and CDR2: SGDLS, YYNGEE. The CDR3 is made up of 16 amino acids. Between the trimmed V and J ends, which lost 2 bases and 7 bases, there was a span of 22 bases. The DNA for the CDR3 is TGTGCCAGCAGCGTTAACGACTTTTCGGGGAACAAAGAGCAGTACTTC. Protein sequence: CASSVNDFSGNKEQYF.

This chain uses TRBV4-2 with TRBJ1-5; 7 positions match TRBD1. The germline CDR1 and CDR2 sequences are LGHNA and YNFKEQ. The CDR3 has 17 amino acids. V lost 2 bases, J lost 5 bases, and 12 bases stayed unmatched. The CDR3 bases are TGTGCCAGCAGCCAATCTTACCGGGACAGACAGTATCAGCCCCAGCATTTT. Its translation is CASSQSYRDRQYQPQHF.

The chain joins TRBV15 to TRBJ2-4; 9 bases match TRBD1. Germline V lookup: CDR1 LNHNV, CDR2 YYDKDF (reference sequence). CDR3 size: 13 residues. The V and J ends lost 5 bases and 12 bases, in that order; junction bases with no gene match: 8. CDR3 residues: CATSGQGFRDQYF. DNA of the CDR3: TGTGCCACCAGCGGACAGGGGTTTAGGGATCAGTACTTC.

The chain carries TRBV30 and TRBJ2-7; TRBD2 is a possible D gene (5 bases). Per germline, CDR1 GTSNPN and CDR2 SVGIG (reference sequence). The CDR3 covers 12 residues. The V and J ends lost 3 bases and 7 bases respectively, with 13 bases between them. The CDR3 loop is CAWSTTSVEQYF. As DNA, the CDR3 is TGTGCCTGGAGCACAACTAGTGTAGAGCAGTACTTC.

This chain's CDR3 is CASSLDFAGVRNEQFF. DNA for the CDR3: TGTGCCAGCAGCTTGGATTTCGCGGGAGTTCGGAATGAGCAGTTCTTC. V is TRBV5-4 and J is TRBJ2-1; TRBD2 matches 7 bases. The CDR3 has 16 residues. CDR1 and CDR2 from the germline V gene are SGHNT and YYREEE (reference sequence). Unmatched junction bases numbered 10, after V lost 0 bases and J lost 7 bases.

CDR3 amino acids: CASSKTGQPSGNTIYF. The CDR3 nucleotides read TGTGCCAGCAGCAAAACAGGCCAGCCCTCTGGAAACACCATATATTTT. J is TRBJ1-3 and V is TRBV5-8; maybe TRBD1 (5 bases). The CDR3 has 16 amino acids. V lost 4 bases, J lost 0 bases, and 14 bases lay in between. Germline V gene sequence: CDR1 SGHTS, CDR2 YDEGEE.

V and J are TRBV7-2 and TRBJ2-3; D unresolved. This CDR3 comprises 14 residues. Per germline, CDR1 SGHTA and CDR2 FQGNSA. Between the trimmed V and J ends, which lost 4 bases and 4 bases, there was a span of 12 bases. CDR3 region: CASSSRILADTQYF. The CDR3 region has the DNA TGTGCCAGCAGCTCTAGAATTCTCGCAGATACGCAGTATTTT. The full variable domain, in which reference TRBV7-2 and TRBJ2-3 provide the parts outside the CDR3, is GAGVSQSPSNKVTEKGKDVELRCDPISGHTALYWYRQSLGQGLEFLIYFQGNSAPDKSGLPSDRFSAERTGGSVSTLTIQRTQQEDSAVYLCASSSRILADTQYFGPGTRLTVL.

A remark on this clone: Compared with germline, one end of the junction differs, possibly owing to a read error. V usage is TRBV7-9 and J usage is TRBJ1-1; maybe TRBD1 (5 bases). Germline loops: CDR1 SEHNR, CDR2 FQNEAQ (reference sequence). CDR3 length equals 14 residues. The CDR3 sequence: CASSLGRRNPEAFF. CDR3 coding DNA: TGTGCCAGCAGCTTGGGGCGGAGGAACCCTGAAGCTTTCTTT.

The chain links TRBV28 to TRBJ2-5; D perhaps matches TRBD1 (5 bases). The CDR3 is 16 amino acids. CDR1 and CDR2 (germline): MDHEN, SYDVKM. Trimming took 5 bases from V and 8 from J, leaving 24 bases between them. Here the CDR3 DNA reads TGTGCCAGCAGTGTACCTGTATGGCAGGGCGGTGGAACCCAGTACTTC. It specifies CASSVPVWQGGGTQYF.

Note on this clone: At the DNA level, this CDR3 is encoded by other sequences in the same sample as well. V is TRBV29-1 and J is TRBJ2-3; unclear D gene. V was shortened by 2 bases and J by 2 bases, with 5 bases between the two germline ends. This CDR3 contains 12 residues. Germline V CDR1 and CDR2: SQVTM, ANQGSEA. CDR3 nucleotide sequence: TGCAGCGTTGAATTCTCCACAGATACGCAGTATTTT. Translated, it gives CSVEFSTDTQYF.

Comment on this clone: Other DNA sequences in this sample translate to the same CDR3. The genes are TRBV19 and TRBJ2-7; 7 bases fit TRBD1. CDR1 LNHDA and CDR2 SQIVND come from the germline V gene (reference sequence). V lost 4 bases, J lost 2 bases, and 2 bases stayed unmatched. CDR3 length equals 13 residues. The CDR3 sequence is CASSRTGTYEQYF. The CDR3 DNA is TGTGCCAGTAGTAGGACAGGTACCTACGAGCAGTACTTC.

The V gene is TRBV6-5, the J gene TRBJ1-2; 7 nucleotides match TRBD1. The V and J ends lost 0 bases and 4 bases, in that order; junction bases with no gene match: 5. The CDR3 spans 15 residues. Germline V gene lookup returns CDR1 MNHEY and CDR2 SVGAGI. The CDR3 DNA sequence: TGTGCCAGCAGTTACTCGACAGGGATAAGCTATGGCTACACCTTC. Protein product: CASSYSTGISYGYTF.

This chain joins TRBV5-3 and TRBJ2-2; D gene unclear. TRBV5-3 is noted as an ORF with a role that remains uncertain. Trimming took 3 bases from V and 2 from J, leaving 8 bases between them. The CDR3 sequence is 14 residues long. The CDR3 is CARSWGSNTGELFF. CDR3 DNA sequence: TGTGCCAGAAGCTGGGGTTCAAACACCGGGGAGCTGTTTTTT.

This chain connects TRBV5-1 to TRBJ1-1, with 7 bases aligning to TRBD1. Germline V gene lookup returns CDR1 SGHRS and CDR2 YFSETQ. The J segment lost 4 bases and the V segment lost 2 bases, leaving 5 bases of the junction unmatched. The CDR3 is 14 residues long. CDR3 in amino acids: CASSFGTAGTEAFF. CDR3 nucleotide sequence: TGCGCCAGCAGCTTCGGGACAGCGGGCACTGAAGCTTTCTTT.

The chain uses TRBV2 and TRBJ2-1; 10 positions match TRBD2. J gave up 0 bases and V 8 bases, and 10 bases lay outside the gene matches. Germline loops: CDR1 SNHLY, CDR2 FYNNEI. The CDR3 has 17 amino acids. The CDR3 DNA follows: TGTGCCAGCCCGACGCCCGTAGCGGGAGGCTCCTACAATGAGCAGTTCTTC. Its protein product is CASPTPVAGGSYNEQFF.

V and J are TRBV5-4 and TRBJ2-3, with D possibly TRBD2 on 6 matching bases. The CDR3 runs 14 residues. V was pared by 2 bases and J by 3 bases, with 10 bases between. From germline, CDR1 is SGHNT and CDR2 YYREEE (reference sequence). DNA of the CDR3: TGTGCCAGCAGCTTTCGGGAGCTAACAGATACGCAGTATTTT. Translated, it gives CASSFRELTDTQYF.